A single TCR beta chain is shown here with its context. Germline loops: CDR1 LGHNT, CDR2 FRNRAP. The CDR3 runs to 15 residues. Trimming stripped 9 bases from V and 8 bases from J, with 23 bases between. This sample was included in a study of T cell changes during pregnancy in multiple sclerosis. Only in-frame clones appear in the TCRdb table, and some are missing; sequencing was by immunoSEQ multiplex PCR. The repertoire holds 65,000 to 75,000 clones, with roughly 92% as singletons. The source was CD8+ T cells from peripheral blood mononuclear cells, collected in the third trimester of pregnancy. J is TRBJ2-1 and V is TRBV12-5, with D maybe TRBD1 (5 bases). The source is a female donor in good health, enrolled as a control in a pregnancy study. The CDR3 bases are TGTGCTAGCTCTTTGGGGCGGAACATCGGAGATGAGCAGTTCTTC. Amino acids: CASSLGRNIGDEQFF. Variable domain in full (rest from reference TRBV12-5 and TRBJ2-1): DARVTQTPRHKVTEMGQEVTMRCQPILGHNTVFWYRQTMMQGLELLAYFRNRAPLDDSGMPKDRFSAEMPDATLATLKIQPSEPRDSAVYFCASSLGRNIGDEQFFGPGTRLTVL.